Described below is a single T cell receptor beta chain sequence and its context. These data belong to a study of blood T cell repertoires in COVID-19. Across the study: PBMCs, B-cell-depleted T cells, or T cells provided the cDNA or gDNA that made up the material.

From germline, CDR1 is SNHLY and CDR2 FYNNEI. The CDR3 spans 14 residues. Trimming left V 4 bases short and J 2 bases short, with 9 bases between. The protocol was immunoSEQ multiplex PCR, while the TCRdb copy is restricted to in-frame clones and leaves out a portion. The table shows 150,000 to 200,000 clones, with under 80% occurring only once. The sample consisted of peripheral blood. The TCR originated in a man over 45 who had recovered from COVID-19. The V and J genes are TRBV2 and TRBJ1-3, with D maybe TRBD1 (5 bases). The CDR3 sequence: CASSVGVAGNTIYF. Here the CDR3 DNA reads TGTGCCAGCAGTGTAGGGGTGGCTGGAAACACCATATATTTT.